Listed here are 12 T cell receptor beta chains from one sample, sequenced in a study of blood T cell repertoires in COVID-19. Some clones are missing from TCRdb's copy, which holds only in-frame ones; the method was immunoSEQ multiplex PCR. The data show 200,000 to 250,000 clones, around 84% seen once. The sequenced sample consisted of PBMCs or T cells enriched from blood (not recorded which). The receptors come from a man aged 40-50 years who had recovered from COVID-19.

The chain employs TRBV7-3 and TRBJ2-2, with TRBD1 matching over 7 bases. Germline values: CDR1 SGHTA, CDR2 FQGTGA. The V and J ends lost 5 bases and 2 bases, in that order; junction bases with no gene match: 5. The CDR3 length is 15 residues. The CDR3 nucleotides read TGTGCCAGCAGCCCGACAGGGTCCAACACCGGGGAGCTGTTTTTT. Its protein product is CASSPTGSNTGELFF.

The V call is TRBV27, the J call TRBJ1-6, with 8 bases fitting TRBD1. The CDR3 covers 15 residues. V lost 4 bases, J lost 5 bases, and 4 bases stayed unmatched. Germline V gives CDR1 MNHEY, CDR2 SMNVEV (reference sequence). This chain's CDR3 is CASSSRTGNNSPLHF. CDR3 in DNA: TGTGCCAGCAGTTCCAGGACAGGGAATAATTCACCCCTCCACTTT.

The chain uses TRBV7-8 and TRBJ2-7; D gene unclear. The CDR3 is 14 residues long. Trimming cost V 2 bases and J 0 bases, with 8 bases left between them. Germline V lookup: CDR1 SGHVS, CDR2 FQNEAQ. The CDR3 DNA reads TGTGCCAGCAGCTTAAAGCCGAGCTCCTACGAGCAGTACTTC. Translation gives CASSLKPSSYEQYF.

J is TRBJ1-2 and V is TRBV3-1 (or the pseudogene TRBV3-2); D might be TRBD1 (5 bases). Trimming took 0 bases from V and 2 from J, leaving 10 bases between them. Germline V gives CDR1 LGHDT, CDR2 YNNKEL (reference sequence). The CDR3 sequence is 15 residues long. CDR3 sequence reads: CASSQDWAGNYGYTF. In DNA, the CDR3 is TGTGCCAGCAGCCAAGATTGGGCAGGGAACTATGGCTACACCTTC.

The chain recombines TRBV5-4 with TRBJ1-2; 8 bases agree with TRBD1. CDR3 length equals 14 residues. Per the germline V gene, CDR1 is SGHNT and CDR2 is YYREEE (reference sequence). The V and J ends lost 4 bases and 3 bases, in that order; junction bases with no gene match: 5. The CDR3 coding sequence is TGTGCCAGCAGCCCCGCGACAGGGGACTATGGCTACACCTTC. It codes for CASSPATGDYGYTF. Full variable domain (missing parts from reference TRBV5-4 and TRBJ1-2): ETGVTQSPTHLIKTRGQQVTLRCSSQSGHNTVSWYQQALGQGPQFIFQYYREEENGRGNFPPRFSGLQFPNYSSELNVNALELDDSALYLCASSPATGDYGYTFGSGTRLTVV.

This rearrangement joins TRBV11-3 to TRBJ2-7; possibly TRBD2 for D (6 bases). V lost 7 bases and J lost 3, with 19 bases in between. CDR3 size: 15 residues. The germline V gene encodes CDR1 SGHNT and CDR2 YENEEA. CDR3 amino acids: CASNNLGSGGYEQYF. Here the CDR3 DNA reads TGTGCCAGCAACAACCTCGGGAGTGGGGGCTACGAGCAGTACTTC.

The chain uses TRBV7-3 and TRBJ2-7; 13 bases agree with TRBD2. Germline lookup yields CDR1 SGHTA and CDR2 FQGTGA. The CDR3 contains 17 residues. Unmatched junction bases numbered 11, after V lost 5 bases and J lost 4 bases. Here the CDR3 DNA reads TGTGCCAGCAGCCCGACTAGCGGGAGGTCAGATATATACGAGCAGTACTTC. This codes for CASSPTSGRSDIYEQYF.

This clone was seen a few times. The V call is TRBV11-2, the J call TRBJ2-7; no clear D. Germline V CDR1 and CDR2: SGHAT, FQNNGV. The CDR3 runs to 12 residues. The V end was cut by 7 bases, the J end by 7 bases, with 14 bases between. CDR3 nucleotide sequence: TGTGCCAGCACCCTAGTCGGCGGAGAGCAGTACTTC. Residues: CASTLVGGEQYF.

The table lists this clone with a few counts. This sequence joins TRBV7-9 and TRBJ1-2, with a possible D match to TRBD1 (5 bases). Germline V lookup: CDR1 SEHNR, CDR2 FQNEAQ (reference sequence). Trimming left V 5 bases short and J 8 bases short, with 18 bases between. The CDR3 contains 14 residues. CDR3: CASSPAGGDFGYTF. CDR3 DNA sequence: TGTGCCAGCAGCCCAGCGGGGGGTGACTTCGGCTACACCTTC.

This chain joins TRBV28 and TRBJ1-3; D uncertain. Germline assignment: CDR1 MDHEN and CDR2 SYDVKM. The CDR3 totals 12 residues. Deletions cut 2 bases from V and 6 bases from J, with 5 bases between. The CDR3, as DNA: TGTGCCAGCAGTTTAGGGCTAAACACCATATATTTT. This encodes CASSLGLNTIYF.

This rearrangement joins TRBV6-6 to TRBJ1-4; unclear D gene. Trimming left V 8 bases short and J 7 bases short, with 14 bases between. The CDR3 spans 13 residues. Germline CDR1 and CDR2: MNHNY and SVGAGI (reference sequence). CDR3 bases: TGTGCCAGCTCCGACGGGGATTCTGAAAAACTGTTTTTT. Its protein product is CASSDGDSEKLFF.

This clone has a handful of counts. The genes are TRBV30 and TRBJ2-2, with 7 bases identical to TRBD2. The CDR3 has 16 amino acids. CDR1 and CDR2 (germline): GTSNPN, SVGIG (reference sequence). The V gene end was trimmed by 1 base and the J gene end by 4 bases; junction bases not matched to a gene: 9. CDR3 loop: CAWSGSAGEGTGELFF. The CDR3 nucleotides read TGTGCCTGGAGTGGCTCCGCGGGAGAGGGCACCGGGGAGCTGTTTTTT.